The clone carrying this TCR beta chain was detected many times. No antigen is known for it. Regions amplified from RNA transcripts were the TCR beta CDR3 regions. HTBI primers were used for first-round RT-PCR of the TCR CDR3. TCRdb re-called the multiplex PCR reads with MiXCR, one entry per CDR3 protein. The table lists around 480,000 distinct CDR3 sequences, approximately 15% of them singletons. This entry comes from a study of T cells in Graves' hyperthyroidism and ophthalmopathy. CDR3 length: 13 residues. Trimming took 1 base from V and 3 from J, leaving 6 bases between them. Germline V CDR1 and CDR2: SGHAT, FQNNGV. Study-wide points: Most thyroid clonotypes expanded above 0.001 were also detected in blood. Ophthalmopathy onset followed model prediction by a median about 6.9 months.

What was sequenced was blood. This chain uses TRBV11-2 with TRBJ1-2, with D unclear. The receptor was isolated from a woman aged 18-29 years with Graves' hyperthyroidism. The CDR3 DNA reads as TGTGCCAGCAGCTTAGCCCAGGACTATGGCTACACCTTC. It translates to CASSLAQDYGYTF.